These 6 T cell receptor beta chains came from one sample sequenced in a study of blood T cells in healthy people across ages. Together with a sample-barcoded 5' primer, a J-beta primer mix was included in a second PCR lasting roughly 6 to 12 cycles. TCRdb redid the calling of the 5' RACE reads with MiXCR, one entry per CDR3 protein. The sample consists of hundreds of thousands of distinct CDR3 sequences, about 42% of them appearing once. The sequencing input was blood. The source of these receptors is an elderly man in good health.

The rearrangement joins TRBV3-1 to TRBJ2-1; D may be TRBD1 (7 bases). Germline CDR1 is LGHDT and CDR2 is YNNKEL (reference sequence). V dropped 4 bases and J dropped 3 bases, with 16 bases sitting between them. The CDR3 spans 16 residues. CDR3 bases: TGTGCCAGCAGCCCGCCCAGGGGGGTGGGCTACAATGAGCAGTTCTTC. It codes for CASSPPRGVGYNEQFF.

For this clonotype: This sequence may be a read error, since a much larger clone differs from it by one base. The rearrangement links TRBV10-3 to TRBJ2-5; 10 bases line up with TRBD2. CDR1 and CDR2 (germline): ENHRY, SYGVKD. V was clipped by 6 bases and J by 13 bases; unmatched bases: 14. The CDR3 is 14 amino acids. Here the CDR3 reads CAISGASGSPRAYF. Written as DNA, the CDR3 is TGTGCCATCAGCGGAGCTAGCGGGAGTCCACGGGCGTACTTC.

V is TRBV7-3 and J is TRBJ2-3; perhaps TRBD2 as D (5 bases). The V gene lost 1 base and the J gene lost 4 bases, with 15 bases spanning the gap. CDR1 and CDR2 from the germline V gene are SGHTA and FQGTGA. The CDR3 runs to 16 residues. This chain's CDR3 is CASSLMASSGSDTQYF. The CDR3 nucleotides are TGTGCCAGCAGCTTAATGGCTAGCTCGGGCTCAGATACGCAGTATTTT.

Here the CDR3 reads CASSLRTSGGLDTYEQYF. The CDR3 region has the DNA TGCGCCAGCAGCTTGCGGACTAGCGGGGGGCTAGACACCTACGAGCAGTACTTC. J is TRBJ2-7 and V is TRBV5-1; 14 nucleotides agree with TRBD2. This CDR3 comprises 18 residues. The V segment lost 1 base and the J segment 2 bases; nucleotides outside the gene matches: 8. Per the germline V gene, CDR1 is SGHRS and CDR2 is YFSETQ.

J is TRBJ2-3 and V is TRBV20-1; perhaps D is TRBD1 or TRBD2 (6 bases each). Trimming pared 1 base from V and 1 base from J, leaving 12 bases between. The germline V gene has CDR1 DFQATT and CDR2 SNEGSKA (reference sequence). This CDR3 region has 15 residues. CDR3 nucleotide sequence: TGCAGTGCTAGAGGAGGGGGGAGCGGCACAGATACGCAGTATTTT. As protein: CSARGGGSGTDTQYF.

The chain recombines TRBV28 with TRBJ2-7; D unclear. V lost 6 bases and J lost 2, with 8 bases in between. This CDR3 region has 12 residues. CDR1 MDHEN and CDR2 SYDVKM come from the germline V gene. The CDR3 DNA is TGTGCCAGCAGGATGGCCCCCTACGAGCAGTACTTC. It yields the protein CASRMAPYEQYF.